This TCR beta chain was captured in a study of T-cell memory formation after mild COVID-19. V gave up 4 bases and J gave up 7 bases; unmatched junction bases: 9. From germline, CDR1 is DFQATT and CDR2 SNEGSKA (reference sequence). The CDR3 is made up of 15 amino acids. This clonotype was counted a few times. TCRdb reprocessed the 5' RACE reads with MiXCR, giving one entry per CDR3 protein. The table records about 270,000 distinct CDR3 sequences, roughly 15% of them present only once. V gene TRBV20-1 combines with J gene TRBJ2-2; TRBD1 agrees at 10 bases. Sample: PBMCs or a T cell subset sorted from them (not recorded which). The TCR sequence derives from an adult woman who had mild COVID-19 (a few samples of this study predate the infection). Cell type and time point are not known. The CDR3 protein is CSATRTGGYVGELFF. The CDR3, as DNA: TGCAGTGCTACACGGACAGGGGGATATGTCGGGGAGCTGTTTTTT.